The rows below give T cell receptor beta chains drawn from one sample of a study of vaccination effects on CD4 cells after COVID-19. What these receptors recognize is not known. Some clones are missing from TCRdb's copy, which holds only in-frame ones; the method was immunoSEQ multiplex PCR. The sample records around 20,000 clones, about 72% being singletons. The sample consisted of CD4+ T cells from PBMCs cultured with HCoV-229E spike peptides, taken after COVID-19 vaccination. The receptors shown here come from a human donor who received a COVID-19 vaccine. CDR3s include the opening cysteine and the closing phenylalanine or tryptophan. D genes are given only for firm matches. The listing skips clone size in some rows; elsewhere it reads once, few, many or a size class.

TRBV12-3/TRBV12-4	TRBJ2-3	-	-	CASSFRDTQYF
TRBV5-1	TRBJ1-4	TRBD1	-	CASSVTGTGGEKLFF
TRBV30	TRBJ2-3	-	-	CAWSVRRADTQYF
TRBV7-2	TRBJ2-7	-	-	CASSPRASQTYEQYF
TRBV2	TRBJ2-5	TRBD2	-	CASNGAGGRAETQYF
TRBV6-4	TRBJ2-5	TRBD1	-	CASSRTGQETQYF
TRBV27	TRBJ1-6	TRBD1	-	CASRQGGNSPLHF
TRBV4-1	TRBJ1-1	-	-	CASSQDPLPAGNTEAFF
TRBV11-2	TRBJ2-7	-	-	CASSGGNSYEQYF
TRBV5-1	TRBJ1-2	-	-	CASSLGQDYGYTF
TRBV5-1	TRBJ2-2	-	-	CASSLDTPNTGELFF
TRBV10-3	TRBJ1-1	-	-	CATRDGNTEAFF
TRBV6-5	TRBJ1-1	-	-	CASNPRLMNTEAFF
TRBV7-2	TRBJ2-7	TRBD1	-	CASSSNHSGQGFYEQYF
TRBV6-5	TRBJ2-7	TRBD1	medium-sized	CAGTGTGTYEQYF
TRBV4-2	TRBJ2-1	-	-	CASSQASGSNEQFF
TRBV19	TRBJ1-2	-	-	CASSITRGGYGYTF
TRBV4-1	TRBJ1-2	-	few	CASSQGAGTSYGYTF
TRBV6-5	TRBJ2-7	-	-	CASIQGGRYEQYF
TRBV4-2	TRBJ1-1	TRBD1	once	CASSRPGTGGAGTEAFF
TRBV4-1	TRBJ2-3	-	-	CASSQAPGPPDTQYF
TRBV5-6	TRBJ2-7	TRBD2	-	CASSRAGAGGEQYF
TRBV7-9	TRBJ2-3	TRBD1	-	CASKMTGSTDTQYF
TRBV7-8	TRBJ2-6	TRBD2	-	CASSPLAGVSSGANVLTF
TRBV12-3/TRBV12-4	TRBJ1-2	-	few	CASSPRRGYTF
TRBV15	TRBJ2-1	-	-	CATSRDILEFSEQFF
TRBV27	TRBJ2-7	TRBD1	few	CASSPGQRAYEQYF
TRBV3-1/TRBV3-2	TRBJ1-2	TRBD1	-	CASTAGGTLYGYTF
TRBV6-2/TRBV6-3	TRBJ2-7	-	-	CASSSRGSSYEQYF
TRBV30	TRBJ2-5	-	-	CAWSRGVQETQYF
TRBV2	TRBJ2-1	-	-	CASKKGGAGLYNEQFF
TRBV4-1	TRBJ2-7	TRBD2	few	CASSQDRGVRGEQYF
TRBV24-1	TRBJ1-3	-	-	CATPGGAGNTIYF
TRBV20-1	TRBJ2-3	-	-	CSASKGGLVSDTQYF
TRBV10-1	TRBJ1-5	-	few	CASSATAPQPQHF
TRBV2	TRBJ1-1	-	-	CASHLTAQTEAFF
TRBV5-1	TRBJ1-1	TRBD1	-	CASSLEGQGVGGTEAFF
TRBV3-1/TRBV3-2	TRBJ1-4	-	few	CASSSGRTNEKLFF
TRBV7-9	TRBJ1-1	-	few	CASSSNRNTEAFF
TRBV5-6	TRBJ2-5	TRBD1	-	CASSSRKQGNRETQYF
TRBV6-5	TRBJ2-7	-	-	CASSYSPMGTSYEQYF
TRBV2	TRBJ1-4	-	-	CAGRVQTSGEKLFF
TRBV4-1	TRBJ1-2	TRBD1	once	CASSTRRQGASYGYTF
TRBV3-1/TRBV3-2	TRBJ1-6	-	-	CASSQGLGLGSPLHF
TRBV10-3	TRBJ2-2	-	-	CAIGRATGELFF
TRBV5-1	TRBJ1-1	TRBD1	-	CASSPRQGEGVMNTEAFF
TRBV6-5	TRBJ2-3	TRBD2	once	CASRSSGLSTDTQYF
TRBV15	TRBJ1-4	TRBD1	-	CATSRDRGAEKLFF
TRBV6-1	TRBJ1-2	TRBD1	-	CASSGGTGRVYYGYTF
TRBV24-1	TRBJ2-1	-	few	CATSDTTSRDEQFF
TRBV5-1	TRBJ2-1	-	-	CASSLVLDGEQFF
TRBV2	TRBJ2-7	-	-	CASKDSPYEQYF
TRBV20-1	TRBJ2-7	-	-	CSASGGSYEQYF
TRBV30	TRBJ2-1	TRBD2	-	CAWSLGLAGGPRQFF